This TCR beta chain comes out of a study of sequential checkpoint blockade in melanoma. Study-wide background: First-line arms were nivolumab then ipilimumab, or the reverse, randomized 1:1. Each arm's sequence ended with maintenance nivolumab.

CDR1 is MNHEY and CDR2 is SVGAGI in the germline V gene. The CDR3 has 15 amino acids. The ends were cut back, 9 bases at V and 1 base at J, with 16 bases in the middle. This clone has a single count. As to treatment: randomized to nivolumab then ipilimumab (arm A) or the reverse (arm B). Live CD3+CD8+ CD19− CD56− cells were sorted from PBMCs. Here immunoSEQ multiplex PCR was the method, and the copy in TCRdb shows in-frame clones only, minus some. This sample has 5,600 or so clones, with 53% found just once. This rearrangement joins TRBV6-5 to TRBJ2-4, with TRBD1 as a possible D gene (5 bases). Material: CD8+ T cells sorted from blood (inferred from file names), obtained from a patient given nivolumab and ipilimumab in sequence. The source of this sequence is a human donor with melanoma. This CDR3 reads CASTLSQGAKNIQYF. The CDR3 bases are TGTGCCAGTACCCTAAGCCAGGGTGCCAAAAACATTCAGTACTTC.